This entry concerns a single T cell receptor (beta chain). Its antigen is not identified. This sample is drawn from a study of T cells in Graves' hyperthyroidism and ophthalmopathy. Study observations and caveats: Most expanded thyroid clonotypes above 0.001 also appeared in blood.

TCR beta CDR3 sequences were amplified from RNA transcripts. Primed by the HTBI set, a first-round RT-PCR was run on the TCR CDR3. TCRdb analysed the multiplex PCR reads with MiXCR anew, one entry per CDR3 protein. The sample has 300,000 to 500,000 distinct CDR3 sequences; over 11% are singletons. Per germline, CDR1 LNHNV and CDR2 YYDKDF (reference sequence). The CDR3 loop spans 15 amino acids. V dropped 3 bases and J dropped 6; count of bases not matched to a gene: 8. The specimen was blood. V gene TRBV15 combines with J gene TRBJ2-3; 8 nucleotides agree with TRBD1. This TCR was recovered from a man in his forties or fifties with Graves' ophthalmopathy. DNA of the CDR3: TGTGCCACCAGCAGTGGGACAGGAGTCACCGATACGCAGTATTTT. It codes for CATSSGTGVTDTQYF. The variable domain in full, with the rest retrieved from reference TRBV15 and TRBJ2-3, is DAMVIQNPRYQVTQFGKPVTLSCSQTLNHNVMYWYQQKSSQAPKLLFHYYDKDFNNEADTPDNFQSRRPNTSFCFLDIRSPGLGDTAMYLCATSSGTGVTDTQYFGPGTRLTVL.